What follows are 6 T cell receptor beta chains derived from one specimen sequenced in a study of control samples from healthy donors and cancer patients. Using immunoSEQ multiplex PCR, the repertoire was profiled, and TCRdb retains in-frame clones only, with some absent. The sample contains approximately 150,000 clones, just over 85% of which appear only once. The sample was blood. These receptors all stem from a man between 18 and 29 years old in good health.

V gene TRBV2 combines with J gene TRBJ1-2; 8 nucleotides agree with TRBD1. CDR3 length: 14 amino acids. J gave up 7 bases and V 6 bases, and 10 bases lay outside the gene matches. Germline CDR1 and CDR2: SNHLY and FYNNEI. CDR3 protein: CASRLQQGASGYTF. In nucleotides, the CDR3 is TGTGCCAGCAGACTACAGCAGGGGGCTTCTGGCTACACCTTC.

This rearrangement joins TRBV2 to TRBJ2-3, with 9 bases matching TRBD2. Germline CDR1 SNHLY, CDR2 FYNNEI. The CDR3 length is 15 residues. V lost 6 bases, J lost 4 bases, and 8 bases stayed unmatched. CDR3: CASRPSGVGADTQYF. The CDR3 DNA reads as TGTGCCAGCAGGCCTAGCGGGGTAGGAGCAGATACGCAGTATTTT.

V and J are TRBV30 and TRBJ2-7, with no clear D. CDR3 length equals 13 residues. V lost 2 bases and J 5 bases, leaving 13 bases between the germline ends. Germline V gene sequence: CDR1 GTSNPN, CDR2 SVGIG (reference sequence). CDR3 sequence reads: CAWSRSSPHEQYF. DNA for the CDR3: TGTGCCTGGAGTAGGTCATCCCCCCACGAGCAGTACTTC. The full variable domain, its missing parts supplied by reference TRBV30 and TRBJ2-7, is SQTIHQWPATLVQPVGSPLSLECTVEGTSNPNLYWYRQAAGRGLQLLFYSVGIGQISSEVPQNLSASRPQDRQFILSSKKLLLSDSGFYLCAWSRSSPHEQYFGPGTRLTVT.

The chain uses TRBV7-9 and TRBJ2-4, with 7 bases that match TRBD1. Germline loops: CDR1 SEHNR, CDR2 FQNEAQ (reference sequence). This CDR3 spans 17 amino acids. The J segment lost 8 bases and the V segment lost 5 bases, leaving 18 bases of the junction unmatched. This CDR3 reads CASSPAYPDRVEYIQYF. CDR3 DNA sequence: TGTGCCAGCAGCCCAGCGTACCCAGACAGGGTAGAGTACATTCAGTACTTC.

The chain recombines TRBV19 with TRBJ1-1; 8 bases align to TRBD1. CDR3 size: 13 residues. The trim removed 7 bases at V and 3 bases at J, leaving 4 bases unmatched. Germline CDR1 LNHDA, CDR2 SQIVND (reference sequence). CDR3 nucleotides: TGTGCCAGTAAGGACAGGGTGGACACTGAAGCTTTCTTT. It codes for CASKDRVDTEAFF.

The genes are TRBV5-1 and TRBJ1-2; 9 bases are shared with TRBD1. With 7 bases clipped from V and 4 bases from J, the junction kept 8 bases outside the gene matches. The CDR3 consists of 14 residues. Per the germline V gene, CDR1 is SGHRS and CDR2 is YFSETQ. CDR3: CASAWGQGSYGYTF. CDR3 nucleotides: TGCGCCAGCGCCTGGGGACAGGGCAGCTATGGCTACACCTTC.